This is a list of T cell receptor beta chains from one sample in a study of control samples from healthy donors and cancer patients. Repertoires were generated with immunoSEQ multiplex PCR, while TCRdb's copy carries only in-frame clones and drops some. The sample shows fewer than 200,000 clones, 70% to 90% of them seen only once. Input material: blood. These receptors were obtained from a woman in her 30s in good health. CDR3s include the opening cysteine and the closing phenylalanine or tryptophan. The order of the fields is V gene, D gene, J gene, clone size, CDR3 protein, CDR3 DNA. The D gene is left open where the match is weak. Size values are once, few and many counts, or a class for expanded clones, and some rows have none.

v_gene: TRBV5-1
d_gene: .
j_gene: TRBJ1-1
abundance: .
CDR3aa: CASSLAVNTEAFF
CDR3nt: TGCGCCAGCAGCTTGGCCGTGAACACTGAAGCTTTCTTT

v_gene: TRBV28
d_gene: TRBD1
j_gene: TRBJ1-4
abundance: .
CDR3aa: CASSATGGLGEKLFF
CDR3nt: TGTGCCAGCTCGGCGACAGGGGGCCTTGGTGAAAAACTGTTTTTT

v_gene: TRBV7-8
d_gene: .
j_gene: TRBJ1-5
abundance: .
CDR3aa: CASSLTDGYQPQHF
CDR3nt: TGTGCCAGCAGCTTAACCGACGGATATCAGCCCCAGCATTTT

v_gene: TRBV4-1
d_gene: .
j_gene: TRBJ1-6
abundance: .
CDR3aa: CASRTGPGRGSPLHF
CDR3nt: TGCGCCAGCCGTACAGGGCCGGGACGGGGGTCACCCCTCCACTTT

v_gene: TRBV9
d_gene: .
j_gene: TRBJ2-5
abundance: .
CDR3aa: CASNTGKNGQETQYF
CDR3nt: TGTGCCAGCAATACAGGGAAGAACGGCCAAGAGACCCAGTACTTC

v_gene: TRBV5-1
d_gene: .
j_gene: TRBJ1-1
abundance: .
CDR3aa: CASSLRAGGVTEAFF
CDR3nt: TGCGCCAGCAGCTTGCGGGCGGGGGGTGTCACTGAAGCTTTCTTT

v_gene: TRBV19
d_gene: .
j_gene: TRBJ1-1
abundance: once
CDR3aa: CASSILGHVGYGEAFF
CDR3nt: TGTGCCAGTAGTATTCTCGGCCACGTGGGGTATGGTGAAGCTTTCTTT

v_gene: TRBV3-1/TRBV3-2
d_gene: TRBD2
j_gene: TRBJ2-1
abundance: .
CDR3aa: CASSQGLAPTGNEQFF
CDR3nt: TGTGCCAGCAGCCAAGGACTAGCGCCCACAGGGAATGAGCAGTTCTTC

v_gene: TRBV9
d_gene: TRBD1
j_gene: TRBJ1-6
abundance: .
CDR3aa: CASSVEGDRLSPLHF
CDR3nt: TGTGCCAGCAGCGTAGAAGGGGACAGATTATCACCCCTCCACTTT

v_gene: TRBV7-9
d_gene: .
j_gene: TRBJ2-5
abundance: .
CDR3aa: CASSLGVGVLETQYF
CDR3nt: TGTGCCAGCAGCTTAGGCGTGGGGGTGCTGGAGACCCAGTACTTC

v_gene: TRBV28
d_gene: .
j_gene: TRBJ1-5
abundance: .
CDR3aa: CASSFLVQGPNQPQHF
CDR3nt: TGTGCCAGCAGTTTTTTAGTTCAGGGACCCAATCAGCCCCAGCATTTT

v_gene: TRBV7-9
d_gene: .
j_gene: TRBJ1-5
abundance: many
CDR3aa: CASSLGGGEPQHF
CDR3nt: TGTGCCAGCAGCTTAGGGGGTGGTGAGCCCCAGCATTTT

v_gene: TRBV7-2
d_gene: .
j_gene: TRBJ2-3
abundance: .
CDR3aa: CASSKDSSGGTDTQYF
CDR3nt: TGTGCCAGCAGCAAGGACTCTTCCGGAGGCACAGATACGCAGTATTTT

v_gene: TRBV5-1
d_gene: .
j_gene: TRBJ1-6
abundance: .
CDR3aa: CASSQGTNSPLHF
CDR3nt: TGCGCCAGCAGCCAGGGCACCAATTCACCCCTCCACTTT

v_gene: TRBV5-1
d_gene: TRBD1
j_gene: TRBJ1-1
abundance: .
CDR3aa: CASSGSRDSRMNTEAFF
CDR3nt: TGCGCCAGCAGCGGAAGCCGGGACAGTCGGATGAACACTGAAGCTTTCTTT

v_gene: TRBV6-1
d_gene: .
j_gene: TRBJ1-3
abundance: .
CDR3aa: CASSEAGAGNTIYF
CDR3nt: TGTGCCAGCAGTGAAGCGGGCGCTGGAAACACCATATATTTT

v_gene: TRBV30
d_gene: .
j_gene: TRBJ2-6
abundance: .
CDR3aa: CAWTTIRGSGANVLTF
CDR3nt: TGTGCCTGGACAACCATTAGAGGATCTGGGGCCAACGTCCTGACTTTC

v_gene: TRBV7-2
d_gene: .
j_gene: TRBJ2-1
abundance: .
CDR3aa: CASSPIRGSSYNEQFF
CDR3nt: TGTGCCAGCAGCCCTATCCGGGGGAGCTCCTACAATGAGCAGTTCTTC

v_gene: TRBV21-1
d_gene: .
j_gene: TRBJ1-1
abundance: once
CDR3aa: CASSKDSATLNTEAFF
CDR3nt: TGTGCCAGCAGCAAAGATTCTGCGACACTGAACACTGAAGCTTTCTTT

v_gene: TRBV19
d_gene: TRBD2
j_gene: TRBJ2-5
abundance: once
CDR3aa: CASSIAGTSGQETQYF
CDR3nt: TGTGCCAGTAGTATAGCCGGGACTAGCGGCCAAGAGACCCAGTACTTC

v_gene: TRBV6-5
d_gene: TRBD1
j_gene: TRBJ1-2
abundance: .
CDR3aa: CASRPGQGGYGYTF
CDR3nt: TGTGCCAGCAGACCGGGACAGGGGGGCTATGGCTACACCTTC

v_gene: TRBV20-1
d_gene: .
j_gene: TRBJ2-7
abundance: .
CDR3aa: CSASGALAYEQYF
CDR3nt: TGCAGTGCTAGTGGGGCGCTGGCCTACGAGCAGTACTTC

v_gene: TRBV18
d_gene: .
j_gene: TRBJ1-1
abundance: .
CDR3aa: CASSPGQGNTEAFF
CDR3nt: TGTGCCAGCTCACCAGGGCAGGGGAACACTGAAGCTTTCTTT

v_gene: TRBV5-1
d_gene: .
j_gene: TRBJ2-1
abundance: .
CDR3aa: CASSLEVGEYNEQFF
CDR3nt: TGCGCCAGCAGCTTGGAGGTCGGGGAATACAATGAGCAGTTCTTC

v_gene: TRBV28
d_gene: .
j_gene: TRBJ1-5
abundance: .
CDR3aa: CASSSMGQPQHF
CDR3nt: TGTGCCAGCAGTAGCATGGGTCAGCCCCAGCATTTT

v_gene: TRBV11-2
d_gene: TRBD1
j_gene: TRBJ2-7
abundance: .
CDR3aa: CASSSRDRDIYEQYF
CDR3nt: TGTGCCAGCAGCTCCCGGGACAGGGATATCTACGAGCAGTACTTC

v_gene: TRBV2
d_gene: .
j_gene: TRBJ2-7
abundance: .
CDR3aa: CASSRDTTYEQYF
CDR3nt: TGTGCCAGCAGTCGGGACACTACCTACGAGCAGTACTTC

v_gene: TRBV5-1
d_gene: .
j_gene: TRBJ2-7
abundance: .
CDR3aa: CASSSNPTGYEQYF
CDR3nt: TGCGCCAGCAGCTCCAACCCGACAGGCTACGAGCAGTACTTC

v_gene: TRBV7-9
d_gene: TRBD1
j_gene: TRBJ1-6
abundance: once
CDR3aa: CASSLGRGRGSPLHF
CDR3nt: TGTGCCAGCAGCTTGGGCAGGGGGCGCGGTTCACCCCTCCACTTT

v_gene: TRBV2
d_gene: .
j_gene: TRBJ2-7
abundance: .
CDR3aa: CASSESARQPTTYEQYF
CDR3nt: TGTGCCAGCAGTGAAAGTGCGAGACAGCCAACTACCTACGAGCAGTACTTC

v_gene: TRBV10-3
d_gene: .
j_gene: TRBJ1-6
abundance: .
CDR3aa: CAISGAENNSPLHF
CDR3nt: TGTGCCATCAGTGGTGCGGAAAATAATTCACCCCTCCACTTT

v_gene: TRBV5-1
d_gene: .
j_gene: TRBJ2-3
abundance: .
CDR3aa: CASSLRSPTDTQYF
CDR3nt: TGCGCCAGCAGCTTGAGGTCTCCCACAGATACGCAGTATTTT

v_gene: TRBV7-7
d_gene: TRBD1
j_gene: TRBJ2-5
abundance: .
CDR3aa: CASSPFLDRGETQYF
CDR3nt: TGTGCTAGCAGCCCTTTCCTTGACAGGGGAGAGACCCAGTACTTC

v_gene: TRBV20-1
d_gene: TRBD1
j_gene: TRBJ1-1
abundance: .
CDR3aa: CSATEGAGDTEAFF
CDR3nt: TGCAGTGCTACTGAGGGGGCAGGGGATACTGAAGCTTTCTTT

v_gene: TRBV9
d_gene: .
j_gene: TRBJ2-5
abundance: .
CDR3aa: CASSVGPGPIQETQYF
CDR3nt: TGTGCCAGCAGCGTAGGGCCGGGACCGATACAAGAGACCCAGTACTTC

v_gene: TRBV6-6
d_gene: TRBD2
j_gene: TRBJ2-2
abundance: .
CDR3aa: CASSRGGEITGELFF
CDR3nt: TGTGCCAGCAGTCGCGGGGGAGAGATCACCGGGGAGCTGTTTTTT

v_gene: TRBV2
d_gene: .
j_gene: TRBJ2-1
abundance: .
CDR3aa: CASSEALQFF
CDR3nt: TGTGCCAGCAGTGAAGCACTACAGTTCTTC

v_gene: TRBV4-1
d_gene: TRBD1
j_gene: TRBJ2-3
abundance: .
CDR3aa: CASTSTGVRTDTQYF
CDR3nt: TGCGCCTCGACCTCTACAGGGGTTCGGACAGATACGCAGTATTTT

v_gene: TRBV28
d_gene: .
j_gene: TRBJ1-2
abundance: .
CDR3aa: CASSPVSGYTF
CDR3nt: TGTGCCAGCAGTCCCGTTTCTGGCTACACCTTC

v_gene: TRBV24-1
d_gene: .
j_gene: TRBJ2-1
abundance: .
CDR3aa: CATSGFGDQLVFEQFF
CDR3nt: TGTGCCACCAGTGGCTTCGGGGACCAACTGGTATTTGAGCAGTTCTTC

v_gene: TRBV6-2/TRBV6-3
d_gene: TRBD1
j_gene: TRBJ1-1
abundance: .
CDR3aa: CASSLGQAANTEAFF
CDR3nt: TGTGCCAGCAGTTTGGGACAGGCGGCGAACACTGAAGCTTTCTTT

v_gene: TRBV27
d_gene: TRBD2
j_gene: TRBJ2-7
abundance: .
CDR3aa: CASRPLAGNYEQYF
CDR3nt: TGTGCCAGCAGGCCCCTAGCGGGGAATTACGAGCAGTACTTC

v_gene: TRBV2
d_gene: TRBD1
j_gene: TRBJ2-3
abundance: few
CDR3aa: CASTWDRAADTQYF
CDR3nt: TGTGCCAGCACTTGGGACAGGGCAGCAGATACGCAGTATTTT

v_gene: TRBV10-3
d_gene: .
j_gene: TRBJ1-2
abundance: once
CDR3aa: CAISEPAAEFGGYTF
CDR3nt: TGTGCCATCAGTGAGCCTGCGGCGGAGTTTGGTGGCTACACCTTC

v_gene: TRBV4-1
d_gene: .
j_gene: TRBJ2-3
abundance: .
CDR3aa: CASSPPGGSRTTDTQYF
CDR3nt: TGCGCCAGCAGCCCGCCCGGCGGTAGTAGGACAACAGATACGCAGTATTTT

v_gene: TRBV10-3
d_gene: TRBD2
j_gene: TRBJ2-1
abundance: .
CDR3aa: CAISITSGYNEQFF
CDR3nt: TGTGCCATCAGTATAACTAGCGGCTACAATGAGCAGTTCTTC

v_gene: TRBV2
d_gene: .
j_gene: TRBJ1-5
abundance: few
CDR3aa: CASTEVRGNGKPQHF
CDR3nt: TGTGCCAGCACTGAGGTTCGGGGGAACGGAAAGCCCCAGCATTTT

v_gene: TRBV28
d_gene: TRBD1
j_gene: TRBJ2-7
abundance: .
CDR3aa: CASSLYRGGTGGRREQYF
CDR3nt: TGTGCCAGCAGTTTATATAGAGGTGGGACAGGGGGTAGAAGGGAGCAGTACTTC

v_gene: TRBV6-4
d_gene: TRBD2
j_gene: TRBJ2-3
abundance: many
CDR3aa: CASSDSSGGTDTQYF
CDR3nt: TGTGCCAGCAGTGACTCTAGCGGGGGCACAGATACGCAGTATTTT

v_gene: TRBV11-3
d_gene: .
j_gene: TRBJ2-1
abundance: .
CDR3aa: CASSGLTGTGLFNEQFF
CDR3nt: TGTGCCAGCAGCGGGCTGACCGGGACCGGACTCTTCAATGAGCAGTTCTTC

v_gene: TRBV5-6
d_gene: TRBD1
j_gene: TRBJ2-7
abundance: .
CDR3aa: CASSPRDRGREQYF
CDR3nt: TGTGCCAGCAGCCCGAGGGACAGGGGGCGGGAGCAGTACTTC

v_gene: TRBV5-4
d_gene: .
j_gene: TRBJ2-4
abundance: .
CDR3aa: CASNLQGTVAKNIQYF
CDR3nt: TGTGCCAGCAACCTGCAGGGAACGGTAGCCAAAAACATTCAGTACTTC

v_gene: TRBV28
d_gene: .
j_gene: TRBJ1-1
abundance: few
CDR3aa: CASSGMGANTEAFF
CDR3nt: TGTGCCAGCAGCGGGATGGGAGCAAACACTGAAGCTTTCTTT